These 11 T cell receptor beta chains were sequenced from one sample in a study of blood T cell repertoires in COVID-19. Clones were sequenced by immunoSEQ multiplex PCR, and TCRdb holds only the in-frame ones, with some missing. The sample has over 75,000 clones, 88% seen once. The sequenced sample was peripheral blood. The source is a man aged 50 to 60 with COVID-19, enrolled during active disease.

The V gene is TRBV29-1, the J gene TRBJ1-3, with 7 bases fitting TRBD1. The germline V gene encodes CDR1 SQVTM and CDR2 ANQGSEA. This CDR3 spans 14 amino acids. Losses at the gene ends were 5 bases for V and 4 bases for J; bases not matched to a gene: 8. CDR3 DNA sequence: TGCAGCGTTCAGGAGGGGGCAGTGGGAAACACCATATATTTT. Translated: CSVQEGAVGNTIYF.

The gene calls are TRBV5-5 and TRBJ1-2, with 7 bases matching TRBD1. The V gene's germline CDR1 is SGHKS and CDR2 YYEKEE (reference sequence). This CDR3 comprises 13 residues. J was trimmed by 6 bases and V by 3 bases; bases with no gene match: 5. Here the CDR3 reads CASSSTGWDGYTF. DNA of the CDR3: TGTGCCAGCAGCTCGACAGGGTGGGATGGCTACACCTTC.

V is TRBV3-1 (or the pseudogene TRBV3-2) and J is TRBJ1-2, with TRBD1 matching over 8 bases. The V and J ends lost 2 bases and 1 base, in that order; junction bases with no gene match: 3. The germline CDR1 and CDR2 sequences are LGHDT and YNNKEL (reference sequence). The CDR3 is made up of 15 amino acids. CDR3 in amino acids: CASSQQGALNYGYTF. In DNA form, the CDR3 reads TGTGCCAGCAGCCAACAGGGGGCCCTTAACTATGGCTACACCTTC.

The chain recombines TRBV19 with TRBJ2-1; 11 bases line up with TRBD2. Trimming took 7 bases from V and 11 from J; bases not matched to a gene: 13. CDR1 is LNHDA and CDR2 is SQIVND in the germline V gene (reference sequence). The CDR3 is 15 residues long. CDR3 DNA: TGTGCCAGTACCATAGGTAGCGGGGGGGCCCGGCAGCAGTTCTTC. Protein: CASTIGSGGARQQFF.

This clone is a singleton in its sample. This chain links TRBV6-6 with TRBJ2-4; possibly TRBD2 for D (7 bases). This CDR3 comprises 14 residues. Between the trimmed V and J ends, which lost 7 bases and 10 bases, there was a span of 20 bases. In germline, CDR1 is MNHNY, CDR2 SVGAGI (reference sequence). The CDR3 sequence is CASTQGGAILIQYF. CDR3 DNA: TGTGCCAGCACTCAAGGGGGGGCTATTTTGATTCAGTACTTC.

The DNA for the CDR3 is TGTGCCAGCAGCCAAGAAGAGTCGAGCGGGGGGGCCTACAATGAGCAGTTCTTC. Translation gives CASSQEESSGGAYNEQFF. The chain joins TRBV4-2 to TRBJ2-1, with 10 bases matching TRBD2. V shed 0 bases and J 2 bases; nucleotides not matched to a gene: 7. CDR3 length: 18 residues. Germline CDR1 and CDR2: LGHNA and YNFKEQ.

This chain links TRBV30 with TRBJ1-3, with D possibly TRBD1 on 6 matching bases. The germline CDR1 and CDR2 sequences are GTSNPN and SVGIG (reference sequence). Trimming shortened V by 0 bases and J by 8 bases, and 11 bases separated the two germline ends. CDR3 length: 13 amino acids. CDR3: CAWSVQGGDTIYF. CDR3 nucleotide sequence: TGTGCCTGGAGTGTACAGGGTGGGGACACCATATATTTT.

This rearrangement joins TRBV28 to TRBJ1-2; 10 bases line up with TRBD1. The CDR3 length is 16 residues. Looked up from germline, CDR1 is MDHEN and CDR2 is SYDVKM. With V trimmed by 5 bases and J by 0 bases, 6 bases remained unmatched. CDR3 region: CASSPRDRGANYGYTF. The CDR3 bases are TGTGCCAGCAGTCCCCGGGACAGGGGAGCTAACTATGGCTACACCTTC.

This chain joins TRBV9 and TRBJ2-7, with TRBD1 matching 7 bases. The germline CDR1 and CDR2 sequences are SGDLS and YYNGEE. The CDR3 is 14 residues long. The junction had 4 bases not matched to a gene; V was cut back by 3 bases and J by 1 base. This CDR3 reads CASSGRDRSYEQYF. CDR3 nucleotide sequence: TGTGCCAGCAGCGGAAGGGACAGATCCTACGAGCAGTACTTC. Complete variable domain (other parts from reference TRBV9 and TRBJ2-7): DSGVTQTPKHLITATGQRVTLRCSPRSGDLSVYWYQQSLDQGLQFLIQYYNGEERAKGNILERFSAQQFPDLHSELNLSSLELGDSALYFCASSGRDRSYEQYFGPGTRLTVT.

The chain links TRBV11-3 to TRBJ2-2, with 8 bases lining up with TRBD2. Trimming cost V 1 base and J 0 bases; bases outside gene matches: 1. Looked up from germline, CDR1 is SGHNT and CDR2 is YENEEA. CDR3 length equals 16 residues. CDR3 nucleotides: TGTGCCAGCAGCTTAGGCGGGGGGCCGAACACCGGGGAGCTGTTTTTT. Translating it yields CASSLGGGPNTGELFF. Based on the CDR3 plus reference TRBV11-3 and TRBJ2-2, the full variable domain is EAGVVQSPRYKIIEKKQPVAFWCNPISGHNTLYWYLQNLGQGPELLIRYENEEAVDDSQLPKDRFSAERLKGVDSTLKIQPAELGDSAVYLCASSLGGGPNTGELFFGEGSRLTVL.

The chain has TRBV13 and TRBJ2-7; D is undetermined. V lost 1 base, J lost 2 bases, and 6 bases lay in between. Germline V lookup: CDR1 PRHDT, CDR2 FYEKMQ (reference sequence). CDR3 length: 13 residues. CDR3 DNA sequence: TGTGCCAGCAGCTTAGACGGTACCTACGAGCAGTACTTC. It translates to CASSLDGTYEQYF. Complete variable domain (other parts from reference TRBV13 and TRBJ2-7): AAGVIQSPRHLIKEKRETATLKCYPIPRHDTVYWYQQGPGQDPQFLISFYEKMQSDKGSIPDRFSAQQFSDYHSELNMSSLELGDSALYFCASSLDGTYEQYFGPGTRLTVT.